These 6 T cell receptor beta chains originate from one sample sequenced in a study of blood T cells in healthy people across ages. Next came a second PCR, run for about 7 to 12 cycles, which used a sample-barcoded 5' primer along with a J-beta primer mix. TCRdb independently ran MiXCR on the 5' RACE reads; one entry per CDR3 protein. There are 800,000 to 950,000 distinct CDR3 sequences in the sample; about 27% occur only once, and roughly 10% lies in the top ten. These data are also associated with another study on T cells of mothers and their children.

Sequenced material: blood. These TCRs come from a middle-aged woman in good health.

A few counts support this clonotype. J is TRBJ1-2 and V is TRBV10-3; no clear D. This CDR3 comprises 12 residues. Trimming shortened V by 2 bases and J by 4 bases, and 5 bases separated the two germline ends. In germline, CDR1 is ENHRY, CDR2 SYGVKD. This chain's CDR3 is CAISEISYGYTF. The CDR3 DNA reads as TGTGCCATCAGTGAGATCAGCTATGGCTACACCTTC.

This clonotype occurred many times. The chain is built from TRBV6-4 and TRBJ2-7; D may be TRBD2 (5 bases). Germline assignment: CDR1 MRHNA and CDR2 SNTAGT. The V end lost 8 bases, the J end lost 6 bases, and 20 bases lay between the germline ends. CDR3 length: 14 amino acids. The CDR3 loop is CASLVYGIFVEQYF. The DNA for the CDR3 is TGTGCCAGCCTTGTGTACGGGATTTTTGTCGAGCAGTACTTC.

The table lists this clonotype with many counts. J is TRBJ2-7 and V is TRBV12-3 or TRBV12-4; TRBD2 matches at 9 bases. The length of the CDR3 is 15 residues. V lost 1 base to trimming and J lost 4 bases; unmatched junction nucleotides: 5. CDR3 region: CASSLGGGALYEQYF. In DNA form, the CDR3 reads TGTGCCAGCAGTTTAGGCGGGGGGGCATTGTACGAGCAGTACTTC.

CDR3 coding DNA: TGTGCCAGCAGCAGCCGGGAATCTACCTACGAGCAGTACTTC. Its protein is CASSSRESTYEQYF. V usage is TRBV27 and J usage is TRBJ2-7, with D perhaps TRBD2 (5 bases). The CDR3 totals 14 residues. Germline CDR1 is MNHEY and CDR2 is SMNVEV (reference sequence). Between the trimmed V and J ends, which lost 6 bases and 2 bases, there was a span of 14 bases.

The chain recombines TRBV7-6 with TRBJ1-3; perhaps TRBD1 as D (5 bases). Germline V lookup: CDR1 SGHVS, CDR2 FNYEAQ. Trimming left V 1 base short and J 0 bases short, with 13 bases between. CDR3 length: 17 residues. The CDR3 coding sequence is TGTGCCAGCAGCTTAGGAGGGGTTGCTTACTCTGGAAACACCATATATTTT. Its translation: CASSLGGVAYSGNTIYF. The full variable domain, rest sourced from reference TRBV7-6 and TRBJ1-3, is GAGVSQSPRYKVTKRGQDVALRCDPISGHVSLYWYRQALGQGPEFLTYFNYEAQQDKSGLPNDRFSAERPEGSISTLTIQRTEQRDSAMYRCASSLGGVAYSGNTIYFGEGSWLTVV.

The chain is built from TRBV5-1 and TRBJ2-3; D gene ambiguous. Per the germline V gene, CDR1 is SGHRS and CDR2 is YFSETQ. Trimming cost V 3 bases and J 3 bases, with 20 bases left between them. The CDR3 loop spans 17 amino acids. CDR3 residues: CASSSWARSASTDTQYF. DNA for the CDR3: TGCGCCAGCAGCTCCTGGGCGCGATCAGCTAGTACAGATACGCAGTATTTT.